Below, 10 T cell receptor beta chains from the same sample are listed, as sequenced in a study of CD8+ T cells in alopecia areata. cDNA reverse transcribed from extracted RNA served as the sequencing template. Generated by immunoSEQ multiplex PCR, the TCRdb table keeps only in-frame clones and is missing some. The sample contains some 100,000 clones, about 61% of which appear only once. Sequencing was performed on CD4+ T cells sorted from blood. The receptors were sampled from a human donor in good health.

About this clone: Other DNA sequences within the sample encode an identical CDR3. This chain joins TRBV7-9 and TRBJ2-5; D unresolved. Germline V lookup: CDR1 SEHNR, CDR2 FQNEAQ (reference sequence). The CDR3 sequence is 11 residues long. V was trimmed by 3 bases and J by 2 bases, leaving 1 base between them. CDR3 amino acids: CASSFQETQYF. The DNA of the CDR3 is TGTGCCAGCAGCTTTCAAGAGACCCAGTACTTC.

The chain recombines TRBV2 with TRBJ2-2, with TRBD2 matching 10 bases. Trimming removed 6 bases from V and 4 bases from J; junction bases left unmatched: 5. Germline CDR1 is SNHLY and CDR2 is FYNNEI. The CDR3 is 15 amino acids. As DNA, the CDR3 is TGTGCCAGCAGAGGAGCGGGGGGGCCCACCGGGGAGCTGTTTTTT. Encoded protein: CASRGAGGPTGELFF.

This clone appeared a few times. This chain links TRBV30 with TRBJ1-1, with a tentative D call TRBD1 (5 bases). The CDR3 has 12 residues. Trimming left V 5 bases short and J 5 bases short, with 12 bases between. Germline V gene data show CDR1 as GTSNPN and CDR2 as SVGIG (reference sequence). CDR3 region: CAWDQGGTEAFF. For the CDR3, the DNA is TGTGCCTGGGATCAGGGTGGAACTGAAGCTTTCTTT.

The chain is built from TRBV5-6 and TRBJ2-3, with D uncertain. CDR1 is SGHDT, CDR2 YYEEEE, per germline. This CDR3 contains 14 residues. Trimming removed 1 base from V and 4 bases from J, with 10 bases in between. The CDR3 sequence: CASSLRTGPDTQYF. DNA of the CDR3: TGTGCCAGCAGCTTGCGGACGGGTCCAGATACGCAGTATTTT.

The chain is built from TRBV29-1 and TRBJ1-2; 9 bases are a match to TRBD1. Trimming at V came to 3 bases and at J to 4 bases, leaving 9 bases not matched to a gene. Germline V gene lookup returns CDR1 SQVTM and CDR2 ANQGSEA. The CDR3 has 15 residues. CDR3 in DNA: TGCAGCGTTGACGGGACAGGGTTAAGCTCCTATGGCTACACCTTC. Translated: CSVDGTGLSSYGYTF.

CDR3 DNA: TGTGCCAGCGAGGATAGGGGGAATGGCTACACCTTC. Translated: CASEDRGNGYTF. The J gene is TRBJ1-2, the V gene TRBV19, with a possible D match to TRBD1 (6 bases). The CDR3 consists of 12 residues. Trimming took 9 bases from V and 6 from J, leaving 14 bases between them. Germline CDR1 is LNHDA and CDR2 is SQIVND (reference sequence).

V and J are TRBV27 and TRBJ1-5, with 8 bases identical to TRBD1. Germline CDR1 and CDR2: MNHEY and SMNVEV (reference sequence). The ends lost 0 bases at V and 6 bases at J; junction bases unmatched: 7. This CDR3 spans 16 amino acids. CDR3 nucleotides: TGTGCCAGCAGTTTATCGGGGACAGGTTCTGGTCAGCCCCAGCATTTT. The encoded protein is CASSLSGTGSGQPQHF.

The rearrangement joins TRBV2 to TRBJ2-5, with 7 nucleotides matching TRBD2. Germline CDR1 SNHLY, CDR2 FYNNEI. V trimming: 4 bases; J trimming: 3 bases; junction bases outside the gene matches: 2. The CDR3 length is 13 residues. CDR3 region: CASSGLAEETQYF. The CDR3 DNA reads TGTGCCAGCAGTGGGCTAGCGGAAGAGACCCAGTACTTC.

The chain is built from TRBV11-2 and TRBJ2-4, with D perhaps matching TRBD1 (6 bases). The germline gives CDR1 SGHAT, CDR2 FQNNGV. Trimming pared 5 bases from V and 0 bases from J, leaving 14 bases between. The CDR3 is 16 amino acids. CDR3 coding DNA: TGTGCCAGCAGCCTGGACAGAACACTAGCCAAAAACATTCAGTACTTC. This encodes CASSLDRTLAKNIQYF. Filled out from reference TRBV11-2 and TRBJ2-4, the complete variable domain reads EAGVAQSPRYKIIEKRQSVAFWCNPISGHATLYWYQQILGQGPKLLIQFQNNGVVDDSQLPKDRFSAERLKGVDSTLKIQPAKLEDSAVYLCASSLDRTLAKNIQYFGAGTRLSVL.

This clone came up a few times. The rearrangement joins TRBV27 to TRBJ1-4; 8 bases map to TRBD1. The CDR3 spans 14 residues. Germline CDR1 and CDR2: MNHEY and SMNVEV (reference sequence). V shed 5 bases, J shed 8 bases, and the junction held 7 bases outside the gene matches. CDR3 sequence (DNA): TGTGCCAGCAGTGGAGTGGGGACAGGAGAAAAACTGTTTTTT. Translation gives CASSGVGTGEKLFF.